This T cell receptor (beta chain) was captured in a study of memory CD4+ T cells and cytomegalovirus serostatus. Notes on the study in general: Each of approximately 61 CMV-associated TCRbeta sequences occurred in one to five individuals. Suggested: most of the CMV-linked TCR signature lies in CD4+ memory cells.

The repertoire was sequenced with immunoSEQ multiplex PCR; TCRdb's copy has only in-frame clones and lacks some. In the table there are under 100,000 clones, 65% to 85% of which are singletons. Single viable CD3+CD4+CD8-CD45RO+ cells were sorted as the memory CD4+ T cells. To note about this clone: Its antigen is currently unknown.

Sequencing was done on a sample of memory CD4+ T cells from blood. The TCR sequence derives from an adult in good health and CMV-seronegative.

The CDR3 spells CASSRGHTSEQYF. CDR3 sequence (DNA): TGTGCCAGCAGTAGGGGCCATACGTCCGAGCAGTACTTC. The J gene is TRBJ2-7, the V gene TRBV7-2; D is possibly TRBD1 (5 bases). The germline V gene encodes CDR1 SGHTA and CDR2 FQGNSA. The CDR3 spans 13 residues. V gave up 6 bases and J gave up 6 bases, with 15 bases separating them.